These 28 T cell receptor beta chains came from one sample sequenced in a study of cytomegalovirus exposure and HLA in healthy donors. The PCR had 60 Vbeta and 13 Jbeta primers. Sequenced by immunoSEQ multiplex PCR; TCRdb stores in-frame clones only, minus some. This table has roughly 150,000 clones, roughly four fifths appearing once. Material: PBMCs. The receptors derive from a man aged 30 to 45 in good health and CMV-seronegative.

The chain is built from TRBV18 and TRBJ2-7; 7 bases match TRBD2. This CDR3 region has 15 residues. V shed 1 base, J shed 6 bases, and the junction held 9 bases outside the gene matches. From germline, CDR1 is KGHSH and CDR2 LQKENI. DNA of the CDR3: TGTGCCAGCTCACCACGGAGGGAGGGTTGGGGCGAGCAGTACTTC. Translating gives CASSPRREGWGEQYF.

The genes are TRBV7-2 and TRBJ2-7; D not certain. The ends were cut back, 1 base at V and 6 bases at J, with 4 bases in the middle. CDR3 length: 11 residues. CDR1 and CDR2 (germline): SGHTA, FQGNSA. The CDR3 DNA reads as TGTGCCAGCAGCTTAGGGCTCGAGCAGTACTTC. This gives the protein CASSLGLEQYF.

The sample holds one count of this clone. The CDR3 bases are TGTGCCAGCAGCTTAAACCCGGGACTAGCAAACACCGGGGAGCTGTTTTTT. Its translation: CASSLNPGLANTGELFF. This rearrangement joins TRBV7-3 to TRBJ2-2; 9 nucleotides agree with TRBD2. Per germline, CDR1 SGHTA and CDR2 FQGTGA. V trimming: 1 base; J trimming: 2 bases; junction bases outside the gene matches: 5. The CDR3 extends over 17 amino acids.

The chain carries TRBV21-1 and TRBJ1-4; the D call of TRBD1 is as the table states it, not checked on the DNA. TRBV21-1 is assigned pseudogene status. The CDR3 runs to 15 residues. The CDR3 reads CASSNRAATNEKLFF. The DNA of the CDR3 is TGTGCCAGCAGTAACAGGGCCGCAACTAATGAAAAACTGTTTTTT.

There are a few counts of this clone. The chain recombines TRBV5-1 with TRBJ2-2, with D tentatively TRBD2 (5 bases). Trimming cost V 0 bases and J 3 bases, with 12 bases left between them. Per the germline V gene, CDR1 is SGHRS and CDR2 is YFSETQ. This CDR3 is built from 16 residues. In DNA, the CDR3 is TGCGCCAGCAGCTTGGCGGTCCTAGCCGACACCGGGGAGCTGTTTTTT. Its protein product is CASSLAVLADTGELFF.

This chain links TRBV14 with TRBJ2-5; 11 nucleotides agree with TRBD2. The junction had 3 bases not matched to a gene; V was cut back by 2 bases and J by 4 bases. CDR1 is SGHDN and CDR2 is FVKESK in the germline V gene. This CDR3 has 15 amino acids. The CDR3 loop is CASSQLAGGVETQYF. The CDR3 DNA reads TGTGCCAGCAGCCAACTAGCGGGAGGAGTAGAGACCCAGTACTTC.

The rearrangement uses TRBV5-1 and TRBJ2-1, with D perhaps matching TRBD2 (6 bases). Germline V lookup: CDR1 SGHRS, CDR2 YFSETQ. Trimming pared 0 bases from V and 8 bases from J, leaving 27 bases between. The CDR3 has 19 residues. As DNA, the CDR3 is TGCGCCAGCAGCTTGGTAGCGGCTACCCCGGGGTACAATGTCGATGAGCAGTTCTTC. Translated, it gives CASSLVAATPGYNVDEQFF. The entire variable domain, with the rest obtained from reference TRBV5-1 and TRBJ2-1, is as follows: KAGVTQTPRYLIKTRGQQVTLSCSPISGHRSVSWYQQTPGQGLQFLFEYFSETQRNKGNFPGRFSGRQFSNSRSEMNVSTLELGDSALYLCASSLVAATPGYNVDEQFFGPGTRLTVL.

V usage is TRBV6-1 and J usage is TRBJ2-3; 11 positions agree with TRBD1. Germline V gene sequence: CDR1 MNHNS, CDR2 SASEGT. The length of the CDR3 is 16 residues. V trimming: 1 base; J trimming: 4 bases; junction bases outside the gene matches: 4. In DNA, the CDR3 is TGTGCCAGCAGTGAAGTTGGGGGACAGGGGGCAGATACGCAGTATTTT. Its translation is CASSEVGGQGADTQYF.

The CDR3: CASSVQGVNYGYTF. CDR3 in DNA: TGTGCCAGCAGTGTACAGGGGGTTAACTATGGCTACACCTTC. The chain couples TRBV6-1 to TRBJ1-2; 8 positions agree with TRBD1. The ends lost 4 bases at V and 1 base at J; junction bases unmatched: 2. CDR3 length equals 14 residues. Germline-derived CDR1 and CDR2 are MNHNS and SASEGT.

The chain carries TRBV7-3 and TRBJ2-3; tentative D call: TRBD1 (6 bases). CDR3 size: 14 residues. V was pared by 2 bases and J by 6 bases, with 12 bases between. Germline V gene lookup returns CDR1 SGHTA and CDR2 FQGTGA. The CDR3 nucleotides are TGTGCCAGCAGCTTAGGCGGACAGACGGATACGCAGTATTTT. It is translated as CASSLGGQTDTQYF.

This rearrangement joins TRBV5-1 to TRBJ2-7; perhaps TRBD2 as D (6 bases). The CDR3 is made up of 16 amino acids. With 5 bases removed from V and 4 bases from J, the gap between germline ends came to 22 bases. Germline values: CDR1 SGHRS, CDR2 YFSETQ. The CDR3 reads CASRGGSSETIYEQYF. CDR3 nucleotides: TGCGCCAGCAGAGGCGGGTCTAGCGAGACCATTTACGAGCAGTACTTC.

This clone was counted only a few times. The genes are TRBV5-6 and TRBJ2-3; 7 bases match TRBD1. V was clipped by 4 bases and J by 2 bases; unmatched bases: 4. The CDR3 runs 14 residues. CDR1 and CDR2 from the germline V gene are SGHDT and YYEEEE. The DNA of the CDR3 is TGTGCCAGCAGCCGGGACAGCTCCACAGATACGCAGTATTTT. Translating gives CASSRDSSTDTQYF.

The chain recombines TRBV4-1 with TRBJ1-4; unclear D gene. The CDR3 length is 14 residues. The germline V gene has CDR1 MGHRA and CDR2 YSYEKL. V gave up 4 bases and J gave up 7 bases, with 13 bases separating them. This CDR3 reads CASSRPPEGEKLFF. The CDR3 nucleotides read TGCGCCAGCAGCCGGCCACCTGAGGGTGAAAAACTGTTTTTT.

This clone has just a few counts. The DNA for the CDR3 is TGTGCCAGCAGTGCAGGCATGAACACTGAAGCTTTCTTT. This sequence encodes CASSAGMNTEAFF. The J gene is TRBJ1-1, the V gene TRBV6-1; D uncertain. Trimming cost V 4 bases and J 0 bases, with 6 bases left between them. Germline loops: CDR1 MNHNS, CDR2 SASEGT. There are 13 residues in the CDR3.

This clone has a single count. The chain has TRBV6-1 and TRBJ1-1; D is perhaps TRBD1 (6 bases). The V gene's germline CDR1 is MNHNS and CDR2 SASEGT. Trimming cost V 9 bases and J 7 bases, with 18 bases left between them. The CDR3 loop spans 13 amino acids. The CDR3 loop is CASRAGTPDEAFF. CDR3 nucleotide sequence: TGTGCCAGTCGGGCTGGGACACCCGATGAAGCTTTCTTT.

This clone was found once. The chain uses TRBV5-1 and TRBJ1-1, with TRBD1 matching over 9 bases. Trimming took 4 bases from V and 4 from J; bases not matched to a gene: 5. This CDR3 has 14 amino acids. Germline V CDR1 and CDR2: SGHRS, YFSETQ. The CDR3 protein is CASSAGTGITEAFF. The CDR3 DNA follows: TGCGCCAGCAGCGCGGGGACAGGGATCACTGAAGCTTTCTTT.

This clone appeared a few times. The genes are TRBV29-1 and TRBJ2-5, with a possible D match to TRBD2 (6 bases). The CDR3 contains 13 residues. The ends were cut back, 3 bases at V and 5 bases at J, with 13 bases in the middle. The germline gives CDR1 SQVTM, CDR2 ANQGSEA. The CDR3 spells CSVEGGLRETQYF. The CDR3 DNA is TGCAGCGTTGAGGGGGGACTTAGGGAGACCCAGTACTTC.

The V and J genes are TRBV9 and TRBJ1-3; tentative D call: TRBD1 (5 bases). The length of the CDR3 is 16 residues. V dropped 4 bases and J dropped 2 bases, with 16 bases sitting between them. Germline V gene lookup returns CDR1 SGDLS and CDR2 YYNGEE. The CDR3 DNA reads as TGTGCCAGCAGCCCCGGGCAGGGCATCGCTGGAAACACCATATATTTT. This codes for CASSPGQGIAGNTIYF.

The genes are TRBV10-3 and TRBJ2-1, with TRBD1 as a possible D gene (6 bases). Germline V CDR1 and CDR2: ENHRY, SYGVKD. V lost 7 bases to trimming and J lost 6 bases, with 16 bases between them. The CDR3 totals 14 residues. CDR3 DNA sequence: TGTGCCATCACCCTAAGAGTGGACAGCAATGAGCAGTTCTTC. Its protein is CAITLRVDSNEQFF.

Only a few counts were recorded for this clone. The chain combines TRBV5-6 with TRBJ1-4; 9 bases are a match to TRBD1. V lost 0 bases to trimming and J lost 6 bases; unmatched junction nucleotides: 3. This CDR3 contains 15 residues. Germline V CDR1 and CDR2: SGHDT, YYEEEE. The CDR3 is CASSLVRDRDEKLFF. The CDR3 DNA follows: TGTGCCAGCAGCTTGGTCCGGGACAGGGATGAAAAACTGTTTTTT.

The V gene is TRBV28, the J gene TRBJ1-3, with a possible D match to TRBD1 (5 bases). CDR3 length: 15 residues. V was shortened by 7 bases and J by 2 bases, with 15 bases between the two germline ends. Germline V gene lookup returns CDR1 MDHEN and CDR2 SYDVKM. CDR3 residues: CASIGGFNAGNTIYF. DNA for the CDR3: TGTGCCAGCATTGGGGGGTTTAATGCTGGAAACACCATATATTTT.

Only a few counts were recorded for this clone. This sequence joins TRBV6-1 and TRBJ2-7; D is perhaps TRBD1 (5 bases). Germline CDR1 reads MNHNS; CDR2 reads SASEGT. This CDR3 comprises 15 residues. Trimming cost V 9 bases and J 4 bases, with 22 bases left between them. The CDR3 spells CARSNRTGALYEQYF. The CDR3 DNA reads as TGTGCCAGGTCAAATCGAACAGGAGCCTTATACGAGCAGTACTTC.

The V call is TRBV11-2, the J call TRBJ2-1; D is uncertain. The CDR3 loop spans 16 amino acids. Trimming removed 1 base at V and 4 bases at J, with 14 bases between. The germline CDR1 and CDR2 sequences are SGHAT and FQNNGV. CDR3 sequence (DNA): TGTGCCAGCAGCTTAGGATCATTCGCGATATACAATGAGCAGTTCTTC. Translation gives CASSLGSFAIYNEQFF.

The chain combines TRBV28 with TRBJ1-5; TRBD1 matches 8 bases. The CDR3 sequence is 17 residues long. CDR1 is MDHEN and CDR2 is SYDVKM in the germline V gene. V lost 5 bases to trimming and J lost 0 bases; unmatched junction nucleotides: 9. CDR3 residues: CASSPYQGAHSNQPQHF. CDR3 nucleotides: TGTGCCAGCAGTCCCTACCAGGGGGCCCATAGCAATCAGCCCCAGCATTTT.

This rearrangement joins TRBV5-1 to TRBJ2-5, with TRBD1 identical over 8 bases. The ends lost 4 bases at V and 5 bases at J; junction bases unmatched: 7. This CDR3 spans 14 amino acids. The germline V gene has CDR1 SGHRS and CDR2 YFSETQ. The CDR3 reads CASSKTGVGETQYF. In DNA form, the CDR3 reads TGCGCCAGCAGCAAGACAGGGGTTGGGGAGACCCAGTACTTC.

The V and J genes are TRBV27 and TRBJ2-6, with a tentative D call TRBD1 (5 bases). The CDR3 has 16 residues. The germline gives CDR1 MNHEY, CDR2 SMNVEV (reference sequence). Trimming left V 3 bases short and J 2 bases short, with 11 bases between. Here the CDR3 DNA reads TGTGCCAGCAGTTTGGACACCGCGGCTGGGGCCAACGTCCTGACTTTC. It yields the protein CASSLDTAAGANVLTF.

J is TRBJ2-1 and V is TRBV7-9; D uncertain. Germline values: CDR1 SEHNR, CDR2 FQNEAQ (reference sequence). Trimming pared 5 bases from V and 0 bases from J, leaving 11 bases between. This CDR3 contains 15 residues. The CDR3 nucleotides are TGTGCCAGCAGCCAAGCCGCTAGCTCCTACAATGAGCAGTTCTTC. Residues: CASSQAASSYNEQFF.

The gene calls are TRBV11-3 and TRBJ2-1; tentative D call: TRBD2 (6 bases). The CDR3 has 15 amino acids. Germline CDR1 reads SGHNT; CDR2 reads YENEEA. Trimming cost V 5 bases and J 8 bases, with 19 bases left between them. CDR3: CASSTSDGPGDEQFF. The CDR3 bases are TGTGCCAGCAGCACCTCGGACGGGCCGGGAGATGAGCAGTTCTTC. Full variable domain (remainder filled in from reference TRBV11-3 and TRBJ2-1): EAGVVQSPRYKIIEKKQPVAFWCNPISGHNTLYWYLQNLGQGPELLIRYENEEAVDDSQLPKDRFSAERLKGVDSTLKIQPAELGDSAVYLCASSTSDGPGDEQFFGPGTRLTVL.